This TCR beta chain was sequenced for a study of cytomegalovirus exposure and HLA in healthy donors. Study overall: Of about 400 genotyped donors, around 76% clustered with self-reported Caucasian donors.

In the case of this clone: Antigen: not known.

Primers for the PCR totalled 60 Vbeta and 13 Jbeta. Produced via immunoSEQ multiplex PCR; TCRdb's table is partial and in-frame only. This sample carries approximately 160,000 clones, over 65% of them seen once, and the ten largest clones take 0.7% to 0.8%. The study, taken as a whole, reports: Immune exposure was documented only through CMV serostatus. Evidence from a later analysis indicated that most CMV-associated TCR beta chains looked HLA-restricted.

After removal of 0 bases from V and 2 bases from J, the junction contained 8 bases not matched to a gene. Germline V gene sequence: CDR1 LGHNA, CDR2 YNFKEQ. The CDR3 loop spans 17 amino acids. The material sequenced was PBMCs. The TCR was taken from a female donor in good health and CMV-seronegative. V usage is TRBV4-2 and J usage is TRBJ2-7; 9 bases align to TRBD2. The CDR3 coding sequence is TGTGCCAGCAGCCAAGAATCACTAGCGGGTAAAGCCTACGAGCAGTACTTC. It encodes CASSQESLAGKAYEQYF.